This entry describes one TCR beta chain. Original methodology: Reference gene primer amplification yielded estimated nucleated cell counts. Generated by immunoSEQ multiplex PCR, the TCRdb table keeps only in-frame clones and is missing some. Clone size and the V and J calls come from that table; the DNA yielded D and trimming. The data hold 90,000 to 100,000 clones, with 75% to 85% observed a single time. This specimen comes from a study of blood T cell repertoires in COVID-19. About the study: COVID-19 samples, acute and convalescent, were from the United States, Italy and Spain. T cells, B-cell-depleted T cells, or PBMCs provided the cDNA or gDNA that served as material.

The germline CDR1 and CDR2 sequences are SGHNT and YYREEE (reference sequence). Germline trimming cut 4 bases from V and 5 bases from J; bases unmatched to any gene: 7. The CDR3 is 14 amino acids. Sequencing was done on a sample of peripheral blood. The TCR originated in a man between 70 and 80 years old with acute or convalescent COVID-19. The rearrangement joins TRBV5-4 to TRBJ1-1; 8 bases map to TRBD1. CDR3 coding DNA: TGTGCCAGCAGCGGAAGACAGGGGACGACTGAAGCTTTCTTT. It yields the protein CASSGRQGTTEAFF. Drawing the rest from reference TRBV5-4 and TRBJ1-1, the complete variable domain is ETGVTQSPTHLIKTRGQQVTLRCSSQSGHNTVSWYQQALGQGPQFIFQYYREEENGRGNFPPRFSGLQFPNYSSELNVNALELDDSALYLCASSGRQGTTEAFFGQGTRLTVV.